The 16 T cell receptor beta chains below all came from one sample that was sequenced in a study of CD8 T cells in Susac syndrome. Random hexamers were used to reverse transcribe an amount of about 0.5 to 1 ug RNA. A single record per CDR3 protein comes from TCRdb applying MiXCR to the immunoSEQ multiplex PCR reads. The sample consists of 170,000 or so distinct CDR3 sequences, approximately 96% of them appearing once. Sequencing used CD8+ T cells from PBMCs. These receptors were taken from a human donor with multiple sclerosis.

This chain joins TRBV13 and TRBJ2-7; 7 bases align to TRBD2. Losses at the gene ends were 5 bases for V and 3 bases for J; bases not matched to a gene: 7. The CDR3 has 14 amino acids. The germline V gene encodes CDR1 PRHDT and CDR2 FYEKMQ (reference sequence). The chain's CDR3 is CASSIRTRGYEQYF. The DNA of the CDR3 is TGTGCCAGCAGCATCCGGACTAGGGGCTACGAGCAGTACTTC.

The gene calls are TRBV12-5 and TRBJ2-2, with D unresolved. The CDR3 is 17 residues long. The V gene's germline CDR1 is LGHNT and CDR2 FRNRAP. Trimming shortened V by 3 bases and J by 2 bases, and 16 bases separated the two germline ends. CDR3 amino acids: CASGFTSADINTGELFF. The CDR3 bases are TGTGCTAGTGGTTTCACATCGGCCGACATCAACACCGGGGAGCTGTTTTTT.

The V call is TRBV27, the J call TRBJ1-1; D gene unclear. V gave up 8 bases and J gave up 6 bases, with 10 bases separating them. The germline V gene has CDR1 MNHEY and CDR2 SMNVEV (reference sequence). The CDR3 has 11 amino acids. The CDR3 region has the DNA TGTGCCAGCGCGGGAAGGGCTGAAGCTTTCTTT. It yields the protein CASAGRAEAFF.

V is TRBV28 and J is TRBJ2-7; D ambiguous. This CDR3 has 13 residues. Deletions cut 1 base from V and 5 bases from J, with 9 bases between. Germline CDR1 and CDR2: MDHEN and SYDVKM. The CDR3 nucleotides read TGTGCCAGCAGTTTATTGCTACAGAACGAGCAGTACTTC. Translation: CASSLLLQNEQYF.

The V and J genes are TRBV2 and TRBJ1-2, with 7 bases aligning to TRBD1. The trim removed 2 bases at V and 6 bases at J, leaving 6 bases unmatched. The CDR3 covers 14 residues. The germline V gene encodes CDR1 SNHLY and CDR2 FYNNEI. CDR3 amino acids: CASSELQGHDGYTF. CDR3 bases: TGTGCCAGCAGTGAATTACAGGGGCATGATGGCTACACCTTC.

The gene calls are TRBV28 and TRBJ1-5, with 7 bases matching TRBD1. Trimming removed 6 bases from V and 5 bases from J; junction bases left unmatched: 10. The germline V gene has CDR1 MDHEN and CDR2 SYDVKM. The CDR3 consists of 15 residues. CDR3 protein: CASRIQGPNDQPQHF. The CDR3 DNA reads TGTGCCAGCAGAATACAGGGGCCTAATGATCAGCCCCAGCATTTT.

This clonotype has a handful of counts. This chain connects TRBV6-1 to TRBJ2-1; weak D call: TRBD2 (6 bases). V lost 8 bases to trimming and J lost 2 bases, with 7 bases between them. The germline CDR1 and CDR2 sequences are MNHNS and SASEGT. There are 12 residues in the CDR3. The CDR3 spells CASGGTYNEQFF. The CDR3 nucleotides read TGTGCCAGCGGCGGGACCTACAATGAGCAGTTCTTC.

The rearrangement links TRBV9 to TRBJ1-5, with D perhaps matching TRBD1 (6 bases). This CDR3 region has 13 residues. The ends were cut back, 4 bases at V and 4 bases at J, with 9 bases in the middle. The V gene's germline CDR1 is SGDLS and CDR2 YYNGEE. CDR3 sequence reads: CASSTGQNQPQHF. DNA for the CDR3: TGTGCCAGCAGCACCGGACAGAATCAGCCCCAGCATTTT.

The table lists this clonotype with a few counts. The gene calls are TRBV28 and TRBJ2-7; 8 bases align to TRBD2. The CDR3 extends over 14 amino acids. The germline gives CDR1 MDHEN, CDR2 SYDVKM. J was trimmed by 5 bases and V by 2 bases; bases with no gene match: 5. CDR3 coding DNA: TGTGCCAGCAGTTTAGCGGGAGGAGTCAACGAGCAGTACTTC. Translated, it gives CASSLAGGVNEQYF.

DNA of the CDR3: TGTGCCACCAGCAGGGGACAGGGTTTGAACGAGCAGTACTTC. Its protein product is CATSRGQGLNEQYF. The chain combines TRBV15 with TRBJ2-7; 9 nucleotides align to TRBD1. V shed 3 bases and J 5 bases; nucleotides not matched to a gene: 5. This CDR3 is built from 14 residues. Germline V gives CDR1 LNHNV, CDR2 YYDKDF (reference sequence).

This chain uses TRBV15 with TRBJ1-5; no reliable D call. V was pared by 5 bases and J by 5 bases, with 10 bases between. The CDR3 is 13 residues long. Germline V lookup: CDR1 LNHNV, CDR2 YYDKDF (reference sequence). CDR3 sequence (DNA): TGTGCCACCAGCGGCCGGAAGGATCAGCCCCAGCATTTT. This codes for CATSGRKDQPQHF.

This chain joins TRBV13 and TRBJ2-5; the D gene is possibly TRBD1 (5 bases). V was clipped by 3 bases and J by 3 bases, with 8 bases between them. Germline V gene data show CDR1 as PRHDT and CDR2 as FYEKMQ (reference sequence). The CDR3 totals 13 residues. CDR3 nucleotide sequence: TGTGCCAGCAGCTTGACAGAGGAAGAGACCCAGTACTTC. Its protein is CASSLTEEETQYF.

The chain links TRBV28 to TRBJ2-1; 8 nucleotides line up with TRBD2. V was clipped by 3 bases and J by 6 bases; unmatched bases: 7. The V gene's germline CDR1 is MDHEN and CDR2 SYDVKM. The CDR3 extends over 15 amino acids. CDR3 region: CASSLGFSGGNEQFF. Here the CDR3 DNA reads TGTGCCAGCAGTTTGGGGTTCAGCGGGGGCAATGAGCAGTTCTTC.

The rearrangement joins TRBV7-9 to TRBJ2-3, with a weak D call TRBD1 (5 bases). CDR3 size: 18 residues. The V gene lost 3 bases and the J gene lost 2 bases, with 21 bases spanning the gap. Germline loops: CDR1 SEHNR, CDR2 FQNEAQ (reference sequence). The CDR3: CASSFPKSMRQNTDTQYF. The CDR3 DNA sequence: TGTGCCAGCAGCTTTCCAAAGAGTATGCGACAGAACACAGATACGCAGTATTTT.

The V and J genes are TRBV6-5 and TRBJ2-2; D is uncertain. V lost 5 bases, J lost 8 bases, and 15 bases lay in between. Germline loops: CDR1 MNHEY, CDR2 SVGAGI. This CDR3 comprises 14 residues. The CDR3 reads CASSQTPRGGELFF. The CDR3 nucleotides read TGTGCCAGCAGTCAAACCCCCCGTGGAGGGGAGCTGTTTTTT.

The rearrangement links TRBV20-1 to TRBJ1-1; D might be TRBD1 (6 bases). Germline values: CDR1 DFQATT, CDR2 SNEGSKA (reference sequence). This CDR3 is 14 amino acids long. Trimming took 0 bases from V and 6 from J, leaving 14 bases between them. CDR3 DNA sequence: TGCAGTGCTAGAGATGGTGGGGGGGCCCCTGAAGCTTTCTTT. It codes for CSARDGGGAPEAFF.